This TCR beta chain appears in the sequencing data of a study of blood T cell repertoires in COVID-19. The overall study: Specimens from acute and convalescent COVID-19 originated in the United States, Italy and Spain. T cells, B-cell-depleted T cells, or PBMCs supplied cDNA or gDNA.

This CDR3 is built from 14 residues. V lost 5 bases and J 2 bases, leaving 13 bases between the germline ends. Germline V gene lookup returns CDR1 ENHRY and CDR2 SYGVKD. Original handling: Amplifying reference gene primers gave estimates of nucleated cell counts. Using immunoSEQ multiplex PCR, the repertoire was profiled, and TCRdb retains in-frame clones only, with some absent. The V and J calls and clone size are taken from that table; D and trimming were inferred from the DNA. The table includes around 300,000 clones, 70% to 90% detected once. This TCR was recovered from a woman aged 45-59 years with active or convalescent COVID-19. The chain recombines TRBV10-3 with TRBJ2-7; TRBD1 might be the D (6 bases). The sequenced sample was peripheral blood. CDR3: CAISQLRDTYEQYF. As DNA, the CDR3 is TGTGCCATCAGTCAACTACGGGACACCTACGAGCAGTACTTC.